The source of this TCR beta chain is a study of OX40 agonist ivuxolimab in advanced cancers. Across the whole study: Dose-escalation cases comprised hepatocellular carcinoma, melanoma, renal cell or head and neck cancer. Aged roughly 20 to 79 with a mean of approximately 60 years, they were more than 80% male. Points from the study as a whole: Expanded clones tended on average to be more numerous among CD8+ T cells than CD4+. Both CD4+ and CD8+ T cell populations in blood had undergone clonal expansion by week 6 at 0.1 to 3.0 mg/kg.

V shed 5 bases and J 2 bases; nucleotides not matched to a gene: 8. From germline, CDR1 is SGHAT and CDR2 FQNNGV. This CDR3 comprises 16 residues. Method: immunoSEQ multiplex PCR; TCRdb's copy keeps in-frame clones and lacks some. This repertoire shows some 82,000 clones, 90% to 95% found once; its top ten account for 2% to 2.5%. About this clone: Its matching antigen is unknown.

Here the sequenced sample was CD4+ or CD8+ T cells sorted from blood, taken in a trial of the OX40 agonist ivuxolimab. J is TRBJ2-7 and V is TRBV11-2, with 11 bases that match TRBD1. The clonotype comes from an adult with an advanced solid tumor such as melanoma, head and neck, liver or kidney cancer. The CDR3 nucleotides read TGTGCCAGCAGCCCTTCCCCGGGACAGGGGGCCTACGAGCAGTACTTC. Its translation is CASSPSPGQGAYEQYF. Using reference TRBV11-2 and TRBJ2-7 for the parts outside the CDR3, the full variable domain is EAGVAQSPRYKIIEKRQSVAFWCNPISGHATLYWYQQILGQGPKLLIQFQNNGVVDDSQLPKDRFSAERLKGVDSTLKIQPAKLEDSAVYLCASSPSPGQGAYEQYFGPGTRLTVT.